One sample yielded the 9 T cell receptor beta chains listed below, sequenced in a study of regulatory T cells in long-lasting Graves disease. Researchers made TCR beta libraries by using iRepertoire HTBI primers and running Arm-PCR on CDR3 regions. MiXCR, applied by TCRdb to the multiplex PCR reads, yields one record per CDR3 protein. The sample yields some 240,000 distinct CDR3 sequences, roughly a fifth seen once. Noted time point: newly diagnosed GD, antithyroid drugs for less than 3 months. Researchers made the TCR library from RNA that was extracted from PBMCs. These sequences were also reported in another study, on T cells in Graves' hyperthyroidism and ophthalmopathy.

The source material was peripheral blood mononuclear cells (PBMCs), sampled at new diagnosis, from a patient treated with antithyroid drugs. The receptors stem from a woman aged 30 to 39 with Graves disease.

This chain connects TRBV11-2 to TRBJ1-1, with D perhaps matching TRBD1 (6 bases). V lost 5 bases and J lost 8, with 15 bases in between. The CDR3 covers 13 residues. Germline assignment: CDR1 SGHAT and CDR2 FQNNGV. CDR3 loop: CASSPITGREAFF. In nucleotides, the CDR3 is TGTGCCAGCAGCCCGATAACAGGGAGAGAAGCTTTCTTT.

This clonotype was seen at least ten times. CDR3 in DNA: TGCAGTGCTAGAGATTCACTTAAGAACACTGAAGCTTTCTTT. This sequence encodes CSARDSLKNTEAFF. The chain is built from TRBV20-1 and TRBJ1-1; no firm D call. The germline V gene has CDR1 DFQATT and CDR2 SNEGSKA (reference sequence). Trimming removed 0 bases from V and 1 base from J, with 9 bases in between. The CDR3 runs 14 residues.

This clonotype was counted a few times. A much larger clone sits a single nucleotide away, making a read error possible. CDR3 DNA sequence: TGTGCCACCAGCAGTGCAGGGACAGGGAGTAGGATGCAGTTCTTC. It is translated as CATSSAGTGSRMQFF. The chain is built from TRBV15 and TRBJ2-1, with 9 bases fitting TRBD1. The germline CDR1 and CDR2 sequences are LNHNV and YYDKDF (reference sequence). This CDR3 has 15 amino acids. The V segment lost 3 bases and the J segment 12 bases; nucleotides outside the gene matches: 12. Variable domain in full (rest from reference TRBV15 and TRBJ2-1): DAMVIQNPRYQVTQFGKPVTLSCSQTLNHNVMYWYQQKSSQAPKLLFHYYDKDFNNEADTPDNFQSRRPNTSFCFLDIRSPGLGDTAMYLCATSSAGTGSRMQFFGPGTRLTVL.

This clonotype was seen repeatedly, ten times or more. The gene calls are TRBV18 and TRBJ2-3, with 11 nucleotides matching TRBD2. Germline V gene lookup returns CDR1 KGHSH and CDR2 LQKENI. The length of the CDR3 is 16 residues. J gave up 1 base and V 3 bases, and 3 bases lay outside the gene matches. The CDR3 loop reads CASSPPGLAGTDTQYF. CDR3 nucleotides: TGTGCCAGCTCACCTCCGGGACTAGCGGGCACAGATACGCAGTATTTT.

This clonotype was picked up one time. A read error is the likely source, as a far larger clone sits one nucleotide away. The chain links TRBV7-2 to TRBJ1-2; maybe TRBD1 (5 bases). Germline CDR1 reads SGHTA; CDR2 reads FQGNSA. CDR3 size: 15 residues. V gave up 5 bases and J gave up 6 bases, with 19 bases separating them. The CDR3 coding sequence is TGTGCCAGCAGCCCGTGGCGGGCAGGGCGGAATGGCTACACCTTC. It is translated as CASSPWRAGRNGYTF. The full variable domain, rest sourced from reference TRBV7-2 and TRBJ1-2, is GAGVSQSPSNKVTEKGKDVELRCDPISGHTALYWYRQSLGQGLEFLIYFQGNSAPDKSGLPSDRFSAERTGGSVSTLTIQRTQQEDSAVYLCASSPWRAGRNGYTFGSGTRLTVV.

This clonotype was counted between two and nine times. This sequence joins TRBV30 and TRBJ2-1, with 11 bases fitting TRBD2. The germline V gene encodes CDR1 GTSNPN and CDR2 SVGIG (reference sequence). The CDR3 is 17 amino acids. Losses at the gene ends were 4 bases for V and 4 bases for J; bases not matched to a gene: 12. The CDR3 region is CAWKVLRLAGGYNEQFF. For the CDR3, the DNA is TGTGCCTGGAAGGTTTTGAGGCTAGCGGGGGGTTACAATGAGCAGTTCTTC.

This clonotype came up many times. The chain employs TRBV5-1 and TRBJ2-2, with D possibly being TRBD1 or TRBD2 (5 bases each). The CDR3 spans 14 residues. The germline V gene encodes CDR1 SGHRS and CDR2 YFSETQ. With 0 bases removed from V and 4 bases from J, the gap between germline ends came to 7 bases. CDR3 protein: CASSLAGATGELFF. The DNA of the CDR3 is TGCGCCAGCAGCTTGGCCGGGGCCACCGGGGAGCTGTTTTTT.

This clonotype has at least ten counts. The rearrangement joins TRBV6-1 to TRBJ2-3; 9 bases are a match to TRBD1. This CDR3 is 14 amino acids long. The germline CDR1 and CDR2 sequences are MNHNS and SASEGT. After removal of 3 bases from V and 9 bases from J, the junction contained 7 bases not matched to a gene. The CDR3 nucleotides read TGTGCCAGCAGTGAGGGGACAGGGTGGGACACGCAGTATTTT. This codes for CASSEGTGWDTQYF.

This clonotype has a count of ten or more. The chain has TRBV10-1 and TRBJ2-3; TRBD2 agrees at 11 bases. Germline CDR1 WNHNN, CDR2 SYGVQD (reference sequence). Losses at the gene ends were 5 bases for V and 3 bases for J; bases not matched to a gene: 4. The CDR3 runs to 15 residues. CDR3 nucleotide sequence: TGCGCCAGCAGTATGACTAGCGGGAATACAGATACGCAGTATTTT. It codes for CASSMTSGNTDTQYF.